These 30 T cell receptor beta chains originate from one sample sequenced in a study of blood T cell repertoires in COVID-19. Some clones are missing from TCRdb's copy, which holds only in-frame ones; the method was immunoSEQ multiplex PCR. The sample includes 320,000 or so clones, about 90% of them seen just once. Sequencing was done on a sample of PBMCs or T cells enriched from blood (not recorded which). These receptors were obtained from a woman aged 25 to 39 who had recovered from COVID-19.

This clone was observed at least ten times. The chain combines TRBV7-2 with TRBJ1-6; 8 nucleotides match TRBD1. The J segment lost 7 bases and the V segment lost 5 bases, leaving 7 bases of the junction unmatched. The CDR3 has 15 amino acids. Germline V lookup: CDR1 SGHTA, CDR2 FQGNSA. CDR3 in amino acids: CASSPRQGTNSPLHF. CDR3 DNA sequence: TGTGCCAGCAGCCCTCGACAGGGGACAAATTCACCCCTCCACTTT. Full variable domain (rest looked up from reference TRBV7-2 and TRBJ1-6): GAGVSQSPSNKVTEKGKDVELRCDPISGHTALYWYRQSLGQGLEFLIYFQGNSAPDKSGLPSDRFSAERTGGSVSTLTIQRTQQEDSAVYLCASSPRQGTNSPLHFGNGTRLTVT.

The rearrangement links TRBV5-3 to TRBJ1-6, with TRBD1 identical over 7 bases. TRBV5-3 is reported as an ORF; its role is uncertain. V gave up 4 bases and J gave up 0 bases; unmatched junction bases: 13. The CDR3 is 19 amino acids. The chain's CDR3 is CARSRAEKGDSSYNSPLHF. The CDR3, as DNA: TGTGCCAGAAGCCGCGCCGAAAAAGGGGACAGCTCCTATAATTCACCCCTCCACTTT.

This chain links TRBV7-8 with TRBJ1-1; 9 nucleotides agree with TRBD1. Germline V gene data show CDR1 as SGHVS and CDR2 as FQNEAQ. The CDR3 is made up of 15 amino acids. Trimming at V came to 3 bases and at J to 5 bases, leaving 7 bases not matched to a gene. CDR3 bases: TGTGCCAGCAGCTTTGGGACAGGGAGAGCGACTGAAGCTTTCTTT. Amino acid sequence: CASSFGTGRATEAFF.

This clone was counted between two and nine times. The chain has TRBV6-5 and TRBJ1-1, with D tentatively TRBD1 (6 bases). CDR1 and CDR2 (germline): MNHEY, SVGAGI. The CDR3 extends over 13 amino acids. The V gene lost 6 bases and the J gene lost 4 bases, with 12 bases spanning the gap. In DNA, the CDR3 is TGTGCCAGCAGACAGGGTATCGGCACTGAAGCTTTCTTT. This encodes CASRQGIGTEAFF.

The J gene is TRBJ1-1, the V gene TRBV6-5, with 9 bases that match TRBD1. The CDR3 contains 14 residues. From germline, CDR1 is MNHEY and CDR2 SVGAGI. The junction had 9 bases not matched to a gene; V was cut back by 6 bases and J by 7 bases. The CDR3 region is CASRNRDRDGEAFF. In DNA, the CDR3 is TGTGCCAGCAGAAACCGGGACAGGGACGGTGAAGCTTTCTTT.

This rearrangement joins TRBV28 to TRBJ1-5; TRBD1 matches at 9 bases. J gave up 5 bases and V 4 bases, and 9 bases lay outside the gene matches. The CDR3 is 16 amino acids. From germline, CDR1 is MDHEN and CDR2 SYDVKM. The CDR3 bases are TGTGCCAGCAGTTCTCCGGGACAGGGAGTACATCAGCCCCAGCATTTT. Its protein is CASSSPGQGVHQPQHF. Supplemented by reference TRBV28 and TRBJ1-5, the full variable domain reads DVKVTQSSRYLVKRTGEKVFLECVQDMDHENMFWYRQDPGLGLRLIYFSYDVKMKEKGDIPEGYSVSREKKERFSLILESASTNQTSMYLCASSSPGQGVHQPQHFGDGTRLSIL.

The rearrangement uses TRBV28 and TRBJ1-2; TRBD1 matches at 11 bases. The V segment lost 5 bases and the J segment 7 bases; nucleotides outside the gene matches: 9. The CDR3 totals 15 residues. Germline V CDR1 and CDR2: MDHEN, SYDVKM. The CDR3 loop is CASSPWTGGAGGYTF. CDR3 DNA sequence: TGTGCCAGCAGTCCCTGGACAGGGGGCGCCGGTGGCTACACCTTC.

The V call is TRBV30, the J call TRBJ1-2, with 7 bases fitting TRBD1. Trimming at V came to 2 bases and at J to 1 base, leaving 7 bases not matched to a gene. Germline V gives CDR1 GTSNPN, CDR2 SVGIG (reference sequence). The CDR3 length is 15 residues. The chain's CDR3 is CAWSPTGDSNYGYTF. As DNA, the CDR3 is TGTGCCTGGAGTCCCACCGGGGACAGTAACTATGGCTACACCTTC.

The chain employs TRBV28 and TRBJ1-2; TRBD1 matches 7 bases. Germline CDR1 and CDR2: MDHEN and SYDVKM. The length of the CDR3 is 16 residues. After removal of 0 bases from V and 4 bases from J, the junction contained 8 bases not matched to a gene. The CDR3 sequence is CASSLWDRRVAYGYTF. DNA for the CDR3: TGTGCCAGCAGTTTATGGGACAGGAGAGTCGCCTATGGCTACACCTTC.

The gene calls are TRBV28 and TRBJ1-2; the D gene is possibly TRBD1 (5 bases). Germline assignment: CDR1 MDHEN and CDR2 SYDVKM. The CDR3 consists of 15 residues. Trimming removed 6 bases at V and 5 bases at J, with 19 bases between. The CDR3 coding sequence is TGTGCCAGCAGACAAACGGGGGGGGTTGGTTATGGCTACACCTTC. It codes for CASRQTGGVGYGYTF.

The chain carries TRBV28 and TRBJ2-1; TRBD1 agrees at 8 bases. Germline trimming cut 6 bases from V and 9 bases from J; bases unmatched to any gene: 7. The CDR3 contains 13 residues. Germline values: CDR1 MDHEN, CDR2 SYDVKM. The CDR3 bases are TGTGCCAGCAGCTCATCAGACAGGGGTGAGCAGTTCTTC. Its protein is CASSSSDRGEQFF.

The V call is TRBV29-1, the J call TRBJ1-1; TRBD1 agrees at 9 bases. This CDR3 contains 14 residues. Germline V CDR1 and CDR2: SQVTM, ANQGSEA. Trimming cost V 7 bases and J 4 bases; bases outside gene matches: 10. The CDR3 DNA reads TGCAGCGCCGGCGGACAGGGGTGGATCACTGAAGCTTTCTTT. Its protein is CSAGGQGWITEAFF.

The chain links TRBV9 to TRBJ1-6; 10 positions match TRBD1. Germline CDR1 is SGDLS and CDR2 is YYNGEE. Trimming cost V 3 bases and J 0 bases; bases outside gene matches: 6. The CDR3 is made up of 18 amino acids. The CDR3 sequence is CASSARDRGPSYNSPLHF. The CDR3 DNA is TGTGCCAGCAGCGCAAGGGACAGGGGTCCCTCCTATAATTCACCCCTCCACTTT.

The J gene is TRBJ1-2, the V gene TRBV3-1 (or the pseudogene TRBV3-2), with 7 bases fitting TRBD1. CDR1 is LGHDT, CDR2 YNNKEL, per germline (reference sequence). The CDR3 is 18 amino acids. V lost 3 bases, J lost 7 bases, and 20 bases stayed unmatched. The CDR3 loop is CASSHHPSTTGSFFGYTF. The CDR3 nucleotides read TGTGCCAGCAGCCACCACCCAAGCACGACAGGGTCTTTTTTTGGCTACACCTTC.

This sequence joins TRBV27 and TRBJ2-2, with 8 bases matching TRBD2. The CDR3 runs 15 residues. Germline lookup yields CDR1 MNHEY and CDR2 SMNVEV (reference sequence). V lost 8 bases, J lost 7 bases, and 12 bases stayed unmatched. As DNA, the CDR3 is TGTGCCAGCTCGGGGGGGCTAAGGATTGGCGGGGAGCTGTTTTTT. Translating it yields CASSGGLRIGGELFF.

The chain carries TRBV19 and TRBJ2-2; D is undetermined. V lost 1 base and J lost 0, with 12 bases in between. CDR1 and CDR2 (germline): LNHDA, SQIVND (reference sequence). This CDR3 has 17 amino acids. CDR3: CASSIVGSLTNTGELFF. The DNA of the CDR3 is TGTGCCAGTAGTATAGTGGGCAGCCTGACGAACACCGGGGAGCTGTTTTTT.

The chain combines TRBV18 with TRBJ1-1; D is unresolved. The germline V gene has CDR1 KGHSH and CDR2 LQKENI. The V end was cut by 5 bases, the J end by 2 bases, with 12 bases between. The CDR3 has 14 residues. Written as DNA, the CDR3 is TGTGCCAGCTCAGCCCGGGGTCAAAACACTGAAGCTTTCTTT. As protein: CASSARGQNTEAFF.

The V gene is TRBV6-2 or TRBV6-3, the J gene TRBJ2-1, with D perhaps matching TRBD1 (6 bases). Trimming shortened V by 2 bases and J by 0 bases, and 8 bases separated the two germline ends. CDR3 length equals 15 residues. Per the germline V gene, CDR1 is MNHEY and CDR2 is SVGEGT. The CDR3 region is CASSYQGTSYNEQFF. The DNA for the CDR3 is TGTGCCAGCAGTTACCAGGGGACCTCCTACAATGAGCAGTTCTTC.

The rearrangement links TRBV24-1 to TRBJ1-5; D unresolved. The CDR3 contains 16 residues. Trimming removed 4 bases at V and 0 bases at J, with 12 bases between. CDR1 and CDR2 from the germline V gene are KGHDR and SFDVKD. The CDR3 sequence: CATSDAGAPSNQPQHF. In DNA, the CDR3 is TGTGCCACCAGTGACGCAGGTGCGCCTAGCAATCAGCCCCAGCATTTT.

The chain uses TRBV2 and TRBJ2-1, with TRBD2 identical over 12 bases. V lost 7 bases to trimming and J lost 5 bases; unmatched junction nucleotides: 6. This CDR3 has 15 amino acids. Germline V lookup: CDR1 SNHLY, CDR2 FYNNEI. The chain's CDR3 is CASTRTSGADNEQFF. The CDR3, as DNA: TGTGCCAGCACCCGGACTAGCGGGGCAGACAATGAGCAGTTCTTC.

The gene calls are TRBV27 and TRBJ1-1; a weak D match, TRBD1 (6 bases). Germline CDR1 and CDR2: MNHEY and SMNVEV (reference sequence). V was pared by 6 bases and J by 11 bases, with 19 bases between. The CDR3 spans 13 residues. The DNA for the CDR3 is TGTGCCAGCAGCCCCGTGGTAAGGGGGTGGGCTTTCTTT. Protein: CASSPVVRGWAFF.

The rearrangement links TRBV28 to TRBJ1-2; 7 nucleotides line up with TRBD1. Germline trimming cut 5 bases from V and 12 bases from J; bases unmatched to any gene: 12. CDR3 length: 13 residues. Germline V lookup: CDR1 MDHEN, CDR2 SYDVKM. The CDR3 bases are TGTGCCAGCAGTGCACCCGGAACAGGGGTCGACACCTTC. This sequence encodes CASSAPGTGVDTF.

V is TRBV24-1 and J is TRBJ1-2; TRBD1 matches 12 bases. This CDR3 has 16 amino acids. CDR1 is KGHDR, CDR2 SFDVKD, per germline. The trim removed 4 bases at V and 8 bases at J, leaving 10 bases unmatched. The CDR3 coding sequence is TGTGCCACCAGTGACTCCGGGACAGGGGGCGTAATAGGCTACACCTTC. Its translation: CATSDSGTGGVIGYTF.

This chain joins TRBV7-2 and TRBJ1-5, with 7 nucleotides matching TRBD1. The CDR3 is 13 residues long. V shed 4 bases, J shed 6 bases, and the junction held 3 bases outside the gene matches. Germline-derived CDR1 and CDR2 are SGHTA and FQGNSA. This CDR3 reads CASSWDRFQPQHF. The CDR3, as DNA: TGTGCCAGCAGCTGGGACAGATTTCAGCCCCAGCATTTT.

The rearrangement links TRBV2 to TRBJ2-5; TRBD1 matches 7 bases. The CDR3 covers 14 residues. V lost 4 bases, J lost 3 bases, and 5 bases stayed unmatched. Looked up from germline, CDR1 is SNHLY and CDR2 is FYNNEI. The CDR3: CASSVSGGEETQYF. CDR3 coding DNA: TGTGCCAGCAGTGTTTCAGGGGGAGAAGAGACCCAGTACTTC.

The CDR3: CSVDTTGGGFIYEQYF. CDR3 DNA: TGCAGCGTTGACACGACAGGGGGCGGCTTTATCTACGAGCAGTACTTC. The rearrangement links TRBV29-1 to TRBJ2-7; 10 bases agree with TRBD1. Germline V lookup: CDR1 SQVTM, CDR2 ANQGSEA. Trimming at V came to 3 bases and at J to 3 bases, leaving 11 bases not matched to a gene. The CDR3 is made up of 16 amino acids.

The V and J genes are TRBV10-3 and TRBJ1-2; 12 nucleotides agree with TRBD1. Trimming took 6 bases from V and 3 from J; bases not matched to a gene: 2. This CDR3 spans 14 amino acids. From germline, CDR1 is ENHRY and CDR2 SYGVKD. The CDR3 DNA reads TGTGCCATCAGGGGACAGGGGGCCTACTATGGCTACACCTTC. It is translated as CAIRGQGAYYGYTF.

The V gene is TRBV7-9, the J gene TRBJ1-5; 7 bases fit TRBD1. In germline, CDR1 is SEHNR, CDR2 FQNEAQ (reference sequence). V was clipped by 1 base and J by 3 bases; unmatched bases: 6. The CDR3 runs 16 residues. The CDR3 DNA is TGTGCCAGCAGCTTAGGAGAGAGGGGGCCCAATCAGCCCCAGCATTTT. Amino acid sequence: CASSLGERGPNQPQHF.

This chain uses TRBV27 with TRBJ1-4; 9 nucleotides agree with TRBD1. This CDR3 comprises 17 residues. Germline loops: CDR1 MNHEY, CDR2 SMNVEV (reference sequence). V shed 5 bases, J shed 5 bases, and the junction held 12 bases outside the gene matches. The CDR3 DNA sequence: TGTGCCAGCAGTCCGGGACAGGGAACGGGGTCGAATGAAAAACTGTTTTTT. Protein: CASSPGQGTGSNEKLFF.

This clone turned up a few times. The V and J genes are TRBV9 and TRBJ2-2, with D unresolved. The CDR3 is 14 amino acids. V lost 0 bases and J lost 4, with 7 bases in between. The V gene's germline CDR1 is SGDLS and CDR2 YYNGEE. In DNA, the CDR3 is TGTGCCAGCAGCGTAGTCAGTGCCACCGGGGAGCTGTTTTTT. This encodes CASSVVSATGELFF.